Below are 10 T cell receptor beta chains sequenced from a single sample in a study of cytomegalovirus exposure and HLA in healthy donors. The PCR was carried out with 60 Vbeta primers and 13 Jbeta primers. Measured with immunoSEQ multiplex PCR; TCRdb has only the in-frame clones, and not every one. The sample consists of some 160,000 clones, over 80% of them appearing once. Sequenced: PBMCs. All receptors derive from a male donor in good health and CMV-seropositive.

The rearrangement joins TRBV7-9 to TRBJ1-1; D is uncertain. The CDR3 has 11 residues. The V gene lost 5 bases and the J gene lost 9 bases, with 10 bases spanning the gap. The V gene's germline CDR1 is SEHNR and CDR2 FQNEAQ (reference sequence). CDR3 nucleotides: TGTGCCAGCAGCCTCACCAGGAAAGCTTTCTTT. Translated, it gives CASSLTRKAFF.

The chain joins TRBV27 to TRBJ1-5; the D gene is possibly TRBD1 (5 bases). Germline CDR1 reads MNHEY; CDR2 reads SMNVEV (reference sequence). This CDR3 spans 15 amino acids. Deletions cut 2 bases from V and 3 bases from J, with 11 bases between. CDR3 nucleotide sequence: TGTGCCAGCAGTTTAGGCAGGGCCCCCAATCAGCCCCAGCATTTT. It codes for CASSLGRAPNQPQHF.

The gene calls are TRBV28 and TRBJ1-2; TRBD1 matches at 7 bases. V shed 7 bases, J shed 0 bases, and the junction held 8 bases outside the gene matches. The length of the CDR3 is 15 residues. CDR1 MDHEN and CDR2 SYDVKM come from the germline V gene. CDR3 region: CASNPSGQANYGYTF. CDR3 DNA sequence: TGTGCCAGCAACCCCTCCGGACAGGCTAACTATGGCTACACCTTC.

In this sample, this clone turned up a few times. This chain joins TRBV7-9 and TRBJ2-1; D perhaps matches TRBD2 (6 bases). The CDR3 length is 13 residues. CDR1 SEHNR and CDR2 FQNEAQ come from the germline V gene (reference sequence). V lost 6 bases and J 7 bases, leaving 13 bases between the germline ends. CDR3 coding DNA: TGTGCCAGCAGTCCTGGCGGGACTAATGAGCAGTTCTTC. This gives the protein CASSPGGTNEQFF.

This clone was detected a few times. This rearrangement joins TRBV30 to TRBJ1-1, with 7 positions matching TRBD1. Trimming at V came to 1 base and at J to 6 bases, leaving 8 bases not matched to a gene. The CDR3 sequence is 14 residues long. Germline values: CDR1 GTSNPN, CDR2 SVGIG (reference sequence). The CDR3 sequence: CAWSGFDREAEAFF. The CDR3 DNA reads TGTGCCTGGAGTGGGTTTGACAGGGAAGCTGAAGCTTTCTTT.

This clone was recorded a few times. This chain uses TRBV4-1 with TRBJ2-3, with D possibly being TRBD1 (6 bases). V was cut by 4 bases and J by 4 bases, with 12 bases left in between. The CDR3 extends over 14 amino acids. The germline gives CDR1 MGHRA, CDR2 YSYEKL. This CDR3 is CASSPTTGPDTQYF. The CDR3 DNA reads TGCGCCAGCAGCCCTACTACAGGGCCAGATACGCAGTATTTT.

The chain employs TRBV27 and TRBJ2-7; TRBD1 aligns across 7 bases. V shed 0 bases, J shed 2 bases, and the junction held 4 bases outside the gene matches. Germline assignment: CDR1 MNHEY and CDR2 SMNVEV (reference sequence). The CDR3 loop spans 15 amino acids. This CDR3 is CASSLSRGSPYEQYF. The CDR3, as DNA: TGTGCCAGCAGTTTATCCAGGGGGTCCCCCTACGAGCAGTACTTC.

This chain links TRBV29-1 with TRBJ2-2, with a weak D call TRBD1 (7 bases). The CDR3 runs to 15 residues. V gave up 4 bases and J gave up 5 bases, with 17 bases separating them. The germline gives CDR1 SQVTM, CDR2 ANQGSEA. This CDR3 reads CSVGGGGGWTGELFF. The CDR3 region has the DNA TGCAGCGTTGGGGGTGGAGGGGGCTGGACCGGGGAGCTGTTTTTT.

The chain joins TRBV27 to TRBJ1-5; weak D call: TRBD1 (5 bases). V was cut by 6 bases and J by 6 bases, with 21 bases left in between. This CDR3 comprises 16 residues. In germline, CDR1 is MNHEY, CDR2 SMNVEV (reference sequence). CDR3: CASRLAGGGGGQPQHF. CDR3 coding DNA: TGTGCCAGCAGGTTGGCCGGGGGGGGTGGTGGTCAGCCCCAGCATTTT.

The J gene is TRBJ1-1, the V gene TRBV4-2; the D is unclear. The germline gives CDR1 LGHNA, CDR2 YNFKEQ. Trimming shortened V by 4 bases and J by 1 base, and 13 bases separated the two germline ends. The CDR3 has 15 amino acids. The CDR3 nucleotides are TGTGCCAGCAGCCCAATAGGTCCGGGGAACACTGAAGCTTTCTTT. It translates to CASSPIGPGNTEAFF.